This TCR beta chain derives from a study of Graves' ophthalmopathy and Graves' hyperthyroidism. Study-wide results and caveats: In blood appeared most of the expanded thyroid clonotypes whose frequency exceeded 0.001. Built on 13 signatures, a model told ophthalmopathy apart from stable hyperthyroidism with about 91% sensitivity and less than 82% specificity.

This clonotype was seen many times. What it recognizes is unknown. Patients in the hyperthyroidism group, adults aged 18 to 65, were newly diagnosed, under 2 months' duration. Uncontrolled infections, pregnancy, lactation or other autoimmune diseases led to patient exclusion. The CDR3 loop spans 14 amino acids. The V and J ends lost 6 bases and 1 base respectively, with 12 bases between them. The germline V gene has CDR1 MNHEY and CDR2 SVGAGI. TCR beta CDR3 regions were amplified from RNA transcripts. An opening RT-PCR round employed HTBI primers and preceded a second-round multiplex PCR. In TCRdb, the multiplex PCR reads were re-called with MiXCR into one record per CDR3 protein. The top ten clones hold 2.4% of a sample with about 370,000 distinct CDR3 sequences, about a sixth of them seen once.

This clonotype originated in an adult woman with stable Graves' hyperthyroidism. Sequencing used peripheral blood. This rearrangement joins TRBV6-5 to TRBJ1-1; D is unresolved. CDR3 protein: CASSNIQQNTEAFF. The CDR3 region has the DNA TGTGCCAGCAGCAACATACAGCAGAACACTGAAGCTTTCTTT.